These T cell receptor beta chains were read from a single sample in a study of blood T cell repertoires in COVID-19. Only in-frame clones appear in the TCRdb table, and some are missing; sequencing was by immunoSEQ multiplex PCR. The profile covers about 130,000 clones, with approximately 88% appearing a single time and under 13% taken by the ten largest. Source material: peripheral blood. These receptors were collected from a man aged 50 or older with acute or convalescent COVID-19. Both conserved end residues are part of each CDR3. Fields, in order: CDR3 DNA, CDR3 protein, V gene, D gene, clone size, J gene. The D gene is left open where the match is weak. Clone size appears in some rows only: once, few, many, or a class for an expanded clone.

CDR3nt: TGTGCCAGCAGTGAATCTCGAGGGTCTCTGGATACGCAGTATTTT; CDR3aa: CASSESRGSLDTQYF; v_gene: TRBV25-1; d_gene: .; abundance: .; j_gene: TRBJ2-3
CDR3nt: TGTGCCAGCAGCCAGATGACAGCTGGGGCCAACGTCCTGACTTTC; CDR3aa: CASSQMTAGANVLTF; v_gene: TRBV5-6; d_gene: .; abundance: .; j_gene: TRBJ2-6
CDR3nt: TGTGCCAGCAGCTCGGGACTAGCGGGACTTAATGAGCAGTTCTTC; CDR3aa: CASSSGLAGLNEQFF; v_gene: TRBV6-6; d_gene: TRBD2; abundance: .; j_gene: TRBJ2-1
CDR3nt: TGTGCCAGTAGTACTAGTCCCTCGGGTAGCACAGATACGCAGTATTTT; CDR3aa: CASSTSPSGSTDTQYF; v_gene: TRBV19; d_gene: .; abundance: .; j_gene: TRBJ2-3
CDR3nt: TGTGCCAGCCTAAGTGGGGGAGGAAGCACCGGGGAGCTGTTTTTT; CDR3aa: CASLSGGGSTGELFF; v_gene: TRBV19; d_gene: .; abundance: .; j_gene: TRBJ2-2
CDR3nt: TGTGCCAGTAGTAAGTCAGGGGGCACGAATTCACCCCTCCACTTT; CDR3aa: CASSKSGGTNSPLHF; v_gene: TRBV19; d_gene: TRBD1; abundance: .; j_gene: TRBJ1-6
CDR3nt: TGCGCCAGCAGCTCCGGAGGGGTAGTCGAAAAACTGTTTTTT; CDR3aa: CASSSGGVVEKLFF; v_gene: TRBV5-1; d_gene: .; abundance: .; j_gene: TRBJ1-4
CDR3nt: TGCGCCAGCAGCCAAGGAGACAGAGGGTGGAGGGGTGGCTACACCTTC; CDR3aa: CASSQGDRGWRGGYTF; v_gene: TRBV4-1; d_gene: .; abundance: .; j_gene: TRBJ1-2
CDR3nt: TGTGCCAGCAGCTTGGGACAGGGTAACACCGGGGAGCTGTTTTTT; CDR3aa: CASSLGQGNTGELFF; v_gene: TRBV11-2; d_gene: TRBD1; abundance: .; j_gene: TRBJ2-2
CDR3nt: TGTGCCTCTCGGACAGGGTGGAATCAGCCCCAGCATTTT; CDR3aa: CASRTGWNQPQHF; v_gene: TRBV19; d_gene: TRBD1; abundance: once; j_gene: TRBJ1-5
CDR3nt: TGTGCCACGACAGCCCGGGACGAGCAGTACTTC; CDR3aa: CATTARDEQYF; v_gene: TRBV10-3; d_gene: .; abundance: .; j_gene: TRBJ2-7
CDR3nt: TGTGCCAGCGTGGATCCCGGGACAGTGGGGTTAGACACTGAAGCTTTCTTT; CDR3aa: CASVDPGTVGLDTEAFF; v_gene: TRBV19; d_gene: TRBD1; abundance: .; j_gene: TRBJ1-1
CDR3nt: TGTGCCAGTACCCTGACTAGCGGGATGACCCCCCATCTCAATGAGCAGTTCTTC; CDR3aa: CASTLTSGMTPHLNEQFF; v_gene: TRBV19; d_gene: TRBD2; abundance: .; j_gene: TRBJ2-1
CDR3nt: TGTGCCAGCTCAGCCAGGGGGGATGAAGCTTTCTTT; CDR3aa: CASSARGDEAFF; v_gene: TRBV18; d_gene: TRBD1; abundance: .; j_gene: TRBJ1-1
CDR3nt: TGCGCCAGCAGCTGGGACAACTCTGGAAACACCATATATTTT; CDR3aa: CASSWDNSGNTIYF; v_gene: TRBV5-1; d_gene: .; abundance: .; j_gene: TRBJ1-3
CDR3nt: TGTGCCAGCTCACCAGCTCCCGGACAGGGGGCGAGTGGCTACACCTTC; CDR3aa: CASSPAPGQGASGYTF; v_gene: TRBV18; d_gene: TRBD1; abundance: .; j_gene: TRBJ1-2